These T cell receptor beta chains were read from a single sample in a study of blood T cells in healthy people across ages. TCRdb called the 5' RACE reads again in MiXCR, with one record for every CDR3 protein. The profile covers about 720,000 distinct CDR3 sequences, with approximately 22% appearing a single time and around a fifth taken by the ten largest. The sequencing input was blood. These receptors all come from a man between 65 and 85 years old in good health. CDR3s leave out the opening cysteine and the closing phenylalanine or tryptophan. The order of the fields is V gene, CDR3 protein.

TRBV12-3/TRBV12-4 | ASRLGQGIGELF
TRBV12-3/TRBV12-4 | ASTRILGLTEVQY
TRBV18 | ASSPETGQGLNTEAF
TRBV6-1 | ASSINGLVTYNEQF
TRBV15 | ATSRGGPGVEKLF
TRBV29-1 | SVEFGESTDTQY
TRBV20-1 | SASSPVGDEQF
TRBV6-5 | ASTKKVEGLREAF
TRBV5-1 | ASSLVTASNYGYT
TRBV12-3/TRBV12-4 | ASGDRVADEQF
TRBV6-5 | ASRLGVEVSPLH
TRBV12-5 | ASGLGARGTQY
TRBV4-1 | ASSQDLPGSISGANVLT
TRBV11-2 | ASSLETTGFPYEQY
TRBV6-2/TRBV6-3 | ASRPIGSNTGELF
TRBV4-3 | ASSPGVSSLYGYT
TRBV29-1 | SGNRVNTEAF
TRBV6-5 | ASSSGRLAGINEQF
TRBV20-1 | SARSLFGSRTGELF
TRBV7-9 | ASNRPGNEQF
TRBV21-1 | AIQHRVISYEQY
TRBV12-3/TRBV12-4 | ASTSGTGTYNEQF
TRBV5-4 | ATPLAGTTDTQY
TRBV20-1 | SAAVSGRSETQY
TRBV18 | ASSPLRGQPHNEQF
TRBV5-1 | ASSYALRGGIGTDTQY
TRBV5-1 | ASSETDNTEAF
TRBV30 | AWSRGTYGYT